This T cell receptor beta chain was sequenced for a study of T cells in localized non-small cell lung cancer. V gave up 5 bases and J gave up 3 bases; unmatched junction bases: 10. The CDR3 is 17 residues long. CDR1 and CDR2 (germline): SEHNR, FQNEAQ (reference sequence). Only in-frame clones appear in the TCRdb table, and some are missing; sequencing was by immunoSEQ multiplex PCR. The table lists about 41,000 clones, roughly 80% of them singletons. The chain employs TRBV7-9 and TRBJ2-1; 10 bases are a match to TRBD1. This specimen consisted of PBMCs, obtained before any cancer treatment. The TCR was taken from a man aged 40-75 years with stage II lung adenocarcinoma. The DNA of the CDR3 is TGTGCCAGCAGCCTTAGATGGGACAGGGGCATCTACAATGAGCAGTTCTTC. Encoded protein: CASSLRWDRGIYNEQFF.